This TCR beta chain is drawn from a study of blood T cell repertoires in COVID-19. Generated by immunoSEQ multiplex PCR, the TCRdb table keeps only in-frame clones and is missing some. The sample carries 60,000 to 75,000 clones, 70% to 85% recorded once. From germline, CDR1 is LNHDA and CDR2 SQIVND (reference sequence). Trimming left V 4 bases short and J 8 bases short, with 14 bases between. This CDR3 is built from 13 residues. This clone was detected only a few times. Sequencing was performed on peripheral blood. V and J are TRBV19 and TRBJ1-2, with D possibly matching TRBD1 (6 bases). This TCR was recovered from a woman in her forties or fifties with acute or convalescent COVID-19. CDR3 protein: CASSTYREKGYTF. The CDR3 DNA reads TGTGCCAGTAGTACTTACAGGGAGAAGGGCTACACCTTC.